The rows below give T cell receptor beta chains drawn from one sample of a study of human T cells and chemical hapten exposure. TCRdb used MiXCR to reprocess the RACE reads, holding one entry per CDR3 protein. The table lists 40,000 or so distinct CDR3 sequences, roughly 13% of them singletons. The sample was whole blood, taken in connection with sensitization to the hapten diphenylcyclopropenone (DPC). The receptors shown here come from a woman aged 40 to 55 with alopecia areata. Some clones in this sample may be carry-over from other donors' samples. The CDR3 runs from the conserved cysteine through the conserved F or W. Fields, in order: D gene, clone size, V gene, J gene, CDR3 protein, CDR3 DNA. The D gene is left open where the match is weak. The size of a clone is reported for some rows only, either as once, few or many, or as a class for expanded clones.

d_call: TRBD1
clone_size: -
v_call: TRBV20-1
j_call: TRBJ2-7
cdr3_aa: CSAEPGQVYEQYF
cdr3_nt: TGCAGTGCTGAACCGGGACAGGTCTACGAGCAGTACTTC

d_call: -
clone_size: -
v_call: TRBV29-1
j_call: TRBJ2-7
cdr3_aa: CSVEYRGEQYF
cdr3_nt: TGCAGCGTTGAGTATCGGGGCGAGCAGTACTTC

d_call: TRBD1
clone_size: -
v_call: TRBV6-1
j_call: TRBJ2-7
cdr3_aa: CASSDLTGTYEQYF
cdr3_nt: TGTGCCAGCAGTGACCTGACAGGGACCTACGAGCAGTACTTC

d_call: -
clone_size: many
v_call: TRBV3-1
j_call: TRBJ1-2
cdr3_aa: CASTGLYGYTF
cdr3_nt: TGTGCCAGCACCGGGCTCTATGGCTACACCTTC

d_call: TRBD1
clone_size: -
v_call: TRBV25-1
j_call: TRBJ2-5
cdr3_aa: CASSGTGHRETQYF
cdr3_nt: TGTGCCAGCAGTGGGACAGGCCACCGGGAGACCCAGTACTTC

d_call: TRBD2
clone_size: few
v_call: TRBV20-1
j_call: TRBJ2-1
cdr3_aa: CSAIIGGAEQFF
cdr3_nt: TGCAGTGCTATAATCGGGGGGGCGGAGCAGTTCTTC

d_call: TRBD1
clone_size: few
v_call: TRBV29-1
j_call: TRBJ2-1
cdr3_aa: CSVSWGGTGDNEQFF
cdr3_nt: TGCAGCGTTTCGTGGGGCGGGACAGGAGACAATGAGCAGTTCTTC

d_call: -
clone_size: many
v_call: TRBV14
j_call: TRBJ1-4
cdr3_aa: CASSQGGAHFGKLFF
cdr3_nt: TGTGCCAGCAGCCAAGGTGGGGCGCATTTTGGAAAACTGTTTTTT

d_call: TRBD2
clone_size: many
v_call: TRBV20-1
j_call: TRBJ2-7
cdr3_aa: CSAPTSESSYEQYF
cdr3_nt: TGCAGTGCCCCGACTAGCGAGAGCTCCTACGAGCAGTACTTC

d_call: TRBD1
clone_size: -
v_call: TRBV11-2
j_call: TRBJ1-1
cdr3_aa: CASSLDRGDPEAFF
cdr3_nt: TGTGCCAGCAGCTTAGACAGGGGGGATCCTGAAGCTTTCTTT

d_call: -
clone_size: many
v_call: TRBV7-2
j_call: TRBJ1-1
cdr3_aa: CASSLVAGGNTEAFF
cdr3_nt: TGTGCCAGCAGCTTAGTGGCAGGAGGGAACACTGAAGCTTTCTTT

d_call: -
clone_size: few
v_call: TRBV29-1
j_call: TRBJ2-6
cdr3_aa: CSVEETSGANVLTF
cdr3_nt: TGCAGCGTTGAAGAGACATCTGGGGCCAACGTCCTGACTTTC

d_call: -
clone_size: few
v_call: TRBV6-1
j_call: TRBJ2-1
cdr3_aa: CASSPEVYNEQFF
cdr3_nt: TGTGCCAGCAGTCCCGAGGTGTACAATGAGCAGTTCTTC

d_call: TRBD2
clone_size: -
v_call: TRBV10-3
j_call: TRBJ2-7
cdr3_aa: CAIRGTSGINEQYF
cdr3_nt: TGTGCCATCAGGGGGACTAGCGGGATCAACGAGCAGTACTTC

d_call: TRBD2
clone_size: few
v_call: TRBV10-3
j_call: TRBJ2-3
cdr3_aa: CAISPGGSTDTQYF
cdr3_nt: TGTGCCATCAGTCCGGGGGGGAGCACAGATACGCAGTATTTT

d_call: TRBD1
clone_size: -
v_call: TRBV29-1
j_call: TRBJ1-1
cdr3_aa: CSVNQGGTEAFF
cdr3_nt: TGCAGCGTTAACCAGGGGGGCACTGAAGCTTTCTTT

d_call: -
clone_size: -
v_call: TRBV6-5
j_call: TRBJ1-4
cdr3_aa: CASSLRPNEKLFF
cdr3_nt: TGTGCCAGCAGCCTCCGACCTAATGAAAAACTGTTTTTT

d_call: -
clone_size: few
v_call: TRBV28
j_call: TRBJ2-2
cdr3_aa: CATTGSETGELFF
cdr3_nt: TGTGCCACCACAGGGTCGGAAACCGGGGAGCTGTTTTTT

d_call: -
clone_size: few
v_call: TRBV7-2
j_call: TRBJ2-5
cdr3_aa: CASSLTGRQTQYF
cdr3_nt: TGTGCCAGCAGCTTAACCGGGCGACAGACCCAGTACTTC

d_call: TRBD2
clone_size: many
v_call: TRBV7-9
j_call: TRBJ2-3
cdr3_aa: CASSTRGAGPLGDTQYF
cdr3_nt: TGTGCCAGCAGCACGCGGGGAGCGGGACCCCTAGGAGATACGCAGTATTTT

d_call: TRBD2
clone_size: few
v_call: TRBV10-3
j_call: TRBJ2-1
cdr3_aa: CAISSGTSGIYEQFF
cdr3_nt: TGTGCCATCAGCTCCGGGACTAGCGGGATCTATGAGCAGTTCTTC

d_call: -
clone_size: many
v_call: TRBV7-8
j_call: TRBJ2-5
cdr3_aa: CASSLRAPQETQYF
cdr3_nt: TGTGCCAGCAGCTTAAGGGCCCCCCAAGAGACCCAGTACTTC

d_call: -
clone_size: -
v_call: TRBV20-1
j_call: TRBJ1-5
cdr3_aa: CSAREGGSSQPQHF
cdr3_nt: TGCAGTGCTAGAGAGGGGGGTTCCTCTCAGCCCCAGCATTTT

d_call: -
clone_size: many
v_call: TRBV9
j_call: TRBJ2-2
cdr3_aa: CASSAPRPELFF
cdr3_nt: TGTGCCAGCAGCGCCCCGCGGCCCGAGCTGTTTTTT

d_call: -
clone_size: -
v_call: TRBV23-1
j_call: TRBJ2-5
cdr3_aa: CASYTGFGEETQYF
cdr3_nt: TGCGCCAGCTACACAGGGTTTGGGGAGGAGACCCAGTACTTC

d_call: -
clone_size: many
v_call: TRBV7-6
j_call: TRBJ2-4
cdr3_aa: CASSFSLKNIQYF
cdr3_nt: TGTGCCAGCAGCTTTTCCTTAAAAAACATTCAGTACTTC

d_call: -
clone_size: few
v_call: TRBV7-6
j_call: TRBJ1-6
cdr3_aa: CASSLEQGYNSPLHF
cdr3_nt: TGTGCCAGCAGCTTAGAACAGGGCTATAATTCACCCCTCCACTTT

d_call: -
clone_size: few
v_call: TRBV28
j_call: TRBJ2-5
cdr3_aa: CASSLYVLGWDPQETQYF
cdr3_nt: TGTGCCAGCAGTTTATACGTGTTGGGATGGGATCCCCAAGAGACCCAGTACTTC

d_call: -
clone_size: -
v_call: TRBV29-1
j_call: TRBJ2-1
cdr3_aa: CSVAGLRMNEQFF
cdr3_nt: TGCAGCGTGGCAGGGTTGCGGATGAATGAGCAGTTCTTC

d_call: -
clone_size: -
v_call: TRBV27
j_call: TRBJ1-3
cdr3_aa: CASSLYEPVGGNTIYF
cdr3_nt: TGTGCCAGCAGTCTCTATGAGCCTGTAGGGGGGAACACCATATATTTT

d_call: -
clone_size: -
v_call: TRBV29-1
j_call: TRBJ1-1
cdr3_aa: CSVTQLGVNTEAFF
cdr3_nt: TGCAGCGTGACCCAATTAGGTGTGAACACTGAAGCTTTCTTT

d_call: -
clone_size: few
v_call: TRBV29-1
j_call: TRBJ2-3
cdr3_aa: CSVGSGRDTQYF
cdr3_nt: TGCAGCGTTGGGAGCGGGCGGGATACGCAGTATTTT

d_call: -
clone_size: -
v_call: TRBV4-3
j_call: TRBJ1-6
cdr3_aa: CASSPGGASQTLHF
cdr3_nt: TGCGCCAGCAGCCCGGGAGGGGCCAGCCAAACCCTCCACTTT

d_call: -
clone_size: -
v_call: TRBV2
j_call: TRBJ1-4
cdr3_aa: CASSGQNEKLFF
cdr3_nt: TGTGCCAGCAGTGGACAGAATGAAAAACTGTTTTTT

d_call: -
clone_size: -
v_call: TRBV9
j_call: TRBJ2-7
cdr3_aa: CASSVGLSSYEQYF
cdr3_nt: TGTGCCAGCAGCGTAGGGTTAAGCTCCTACGAGCAGTACTTC

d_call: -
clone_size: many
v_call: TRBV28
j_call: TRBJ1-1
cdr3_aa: CASSLERWAEAFF
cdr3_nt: TGTGCCAGCAGTTTGGAGAGGTGGGCTGAAGCTTTCTTT